This passage covers 31 T cell receptor beta chains from one sample sequenced in a study of blood T cells in healthy people across ages. Combining a sample-barcoded 5' primer with a J-beta primer mix, a second PCR ran for roughly 7 to 12 cycles. One entry per CDR3 protein results from TCRdb running MiXCR on the 5' RACE reads. Of 1.5 million to 2 million distinct CDR3 sequences listed, 49% are singletons. Sequenced input: blood. These TCRs come from a woman between 40 and 50 years old in good health.

V is TRBV29-1 and J is TRBJ1-5; possible D gene TRBD1, 6 bases. The CDR3 contains 14 residues. V was clipped by 6 bases and J by 3 bases, with 15 bases between them. CDR1 and CDR2 from the germline V gene are SQVTM and ANQGSEA. CDR3 sequence: CSVGTPNSNQPQHF. The CDR3 nucleotides are TGCAGCGTCGGGACACCGAACTCCAATCAGCCCCAGCATTTT. Filled out from reference TRBV29-1 and TRBJ1-5, the complete variable domain reads SAVISQKPSRDICQRGTSLTIQCQVDSQVTMMFWYRQQPGQSLTLIATANQGSEATYESGFVIDKFPISRPNLTFSTLTVSNMSPEDSSIYLCSVGTPNSNQPQHFGDGTRLSIL.

V and J are TRBV5-1 and TRBJ1-5, with D hard to call. Germline V gene lookup returns CDR1 SGHRS and CDR2 YFSETQ. The V end was cut by 0 bases, the J end by 6 bases, with 7 bases between. This CDR3 comprises 13 residues. In DNA, the CDR3 is TGCGCCAGCAGCTTGGAGGGATTTCAGCCCCAGCATTTT. This sequence encodes CASSLEGFQPQHF.

The genes are TRBV4-2 and TRBJ2-7, with 9 positions matching TRBD2. Per the germline V gene, CDR1 is LGHNA and CDR2 is YNFKEQ. Unmatched junction bases numbered 7, after V lost 3 bases and J lost 1 base. This CDR3 has 16 residues. The DNA of the CDR3 is TGTGCCAGCAGCCAGCGTGATCTAGCGGGATCCTACGAGCAGTACTTC. It specifies CASSQRDLAGSYEQYF.

In this sample, this clonotype turned up a few times. The V call is TRBV10-3, the J call TRBJ2-7; D uncertain. Between the trimmed V and J ends, which lost 2 bases and 2 bases, there was a span of 13 bases. The CDR3 extends over 15 amino acids. The germline V gene has CDR1 ENHRY and CDR2 SYGVKD. CDR3 DNA: TGTGCCATCAGTGAGATTGACAAACAAGCCTACGAGCAGTACTTC. Its translation: CAISEIDKQAYEQYF.

This chain links TRBV12-3 or TRBV12-4 with TRBJ2-7, with a possible D match to TRBD2 (6 bases). The DNA matches TRBJ2-5 better at its end, which makes the J call doubtful. The CDR3 is made up of 13 amino acids. CDR3 coding DNA: TGTGCCAGCAGTTTAGAGGGAGGAGCGACCCAGTACTTC. Translated, it gives CASSLEGGATQYF.

The chain links TRBV6-1 to TRBJ2-3, with D tentatively TRBD1 or TRBD2 (5 bases each). Trimming removed 7 bases at V and 0 bases at J, with 17 bases between. The CDR3 covers 16 residues. Germline loops: CDR1 MNHNS, CDR2 SASEGT. CDR3 DNA: TGTGCCAGCATTGGACGGGACGCTTCTAGCACAGATACGCAGTATTTT. It specifies CASIGRDASSTDTQYF.

The gene calls are TRBV6-2 or TRBV6-3 and TRBJ2-5; 9 nucleotides match TRBD2. Losses at the gene ends were 6 bases for V and 2 bases for J; bases not matched to a gene: 4. Germline CDR1 is MNHEY and CDR2 is SVGEGT. The CDR3 has 14 amino acids. CDR3 coding DNA: TGTGCCAGCAGAGCTAGCGGGGCACAAGAGACCCAGTACTTC. It codes for CASRASGAQETQYF.

This rearrangement joins TRBV24-1 to TRBJ2-5; D possibly corresponds to TRBD1 (6 bases). Trimming took off 8 bases at V and 4 bases at J, with 13 bases between the two ends. The CDR3 runs 13 residues. Germline V CDR1 and CDR2: KGHDR, SFDVKD. CDR3 sequence reads: CATNSGQLETQYF. The DNA for the CDR3 is TGTGCCACCAACTCCGGACAGTTAGAGACCCAGTACTTC.

This clonotype was observed a handful of times. The J gene is TRBJ2-1, the V gene TRBV24-1; 7 nucleotides agree with TRBD2. Germline V gene data show CDR1 as KGHDR and CDR2 as SFDVKD. The V gene end was trimmed by 4 bases and the J gene end by 15 bases; junction bases not matched to a gene: 8. CDR3 length equals 12 residues. The CDR3 DNA reads as TGTGCCACCAGTGACCTGCCGGGGGGAATGTTCTTC. Protein sequence: CATSDLPGGMFF.

Only one count was recorded for this clonotype. The V gene is TRBV5-1, the J gene TRBJ2-7, with D perhaps matching TRBD1 (6 bases). The CDR3 covers 17 residues. Germline CDR1 and CDR2: SGHRS and YFSETQ. V was trimmed by 0 bases and J by 1 base, leaving 17 bases between them. Here the CDR3 reads CASSLVSGKQGSYEQYF. The CDR3 coding sequence is TGCGCCAGCAGCTTGGTTTCGGGAAAACAGGGTTCCTACGAGCAGTACTTC.

In its sample, this clonotype was seen many times. The chain couples TRBV6-6 to TRBJ2-5; D ambiguous. Germline CDR1 reads MNHNY; CDR2 reads SVGAGI (reference sequence). Trimming took off 0 bases at V and 11 bases at J, with 13 bases between the two ends. This CDR3 is built from 13 residues. The CDR3: CASSYSGGLEQYF. The CDR3 DNA is TGTGCCAGCAGTTACTCTGGCGGTCTGGAGCAGTACTTC.

The V call is TRBV6-5, the J call TRBJ2-7; no definite D call. Germline CDR1 reads MNHEY; CDR2 reads SVGAGI. This CDR3 comprises 12 residues. V was trimmed by 6 bases and J by 7 bases, leaving 13 bases between them. The CDR3 sequence is CASRDAGGEQYF. The CDR3 DNA reads TGTGCCAGCAGGGACGCCGGTGGAGAGCAGTACTTC.

The rearrangement joins TRBV5-1 to TRBJ2-5, with no clear D. There are 15 residues in the CDR3. The germline V and J ends were trimmed by 4 bases and 2 bases, with 15 bases remaining between them. The germline V gene has CDR1 SGHRS and CDR2 YFSETQ. In DNA form, the CDR3 reads TGCGCCAGCAGCGCCGTGGTGAAACTTCAAGAGACCCAGTACTTC. It codes for CASSAVVKLQETQYF.

This chain links TRBV27 with TRBJ2-7; 8 positions agree with TRBD1. V was clipped by 7 bases and J by 6 bases; unmatched bases: 8. CDR1 is MNHEY and CDR2 is SMNVEV in the germline V gene (reference sequence). The CDR3 has 13 amino acids. The CDR3 DNA reads as TGTGCCAGCACCTCTGCCAGGGGGCGCGAGCAGTACTTC. Protein sequence: CASTSARGREQYF.

This clonotype was picked up many times. The J gene is TRBJ2-5, the V gene TRBV7-2; a possible D gene is TRBD2 (5 bases). There are 14 residues in the CDR3. Between the trimmed V and J ends, which lost 4 bases and 2 bases, there was a span of 11 bases. Germline values: CDR1 SGHTA, CDR2 FQGNSA. The CDR3 DNA reads TGTGCCAGCAGCTACACGGGAAATCAAGAGACCCAGTACTTC. This gives the protein CASSYTGNQETQYF.

This clonotype turned up a few times. The chain is built from TRBV27 and TRBJ2-5; D is possibly TRBD2 (5 bases). CDR1 is MNHEY, CDR2 SMNVEV, per germline (reference sequence). This CDR3 region has 14 residues. V dropped 4 bases and J dropped 11 bases, with 20 bases sitting between them. CDR3 amino acids: CASSYFPSREGQYF. The DNA of the CDR3 is TGTGCCAGCAGTTACTTCCCCTCGAGGGAAGGACAGTACTTC.

The CDR3 spells CASSPYGTSGGAGEQFF. CDR3 nucleotide sequence: TGTGCCAGCAGTCCATATGGGACTAGCGGGGGGGCAGGTGAGCAGTTCTTC. The genes are TRBV27 and TRBJ2-1, with 16 bases that match TRBD2. The junction had 10 bases not matched to a gene; V was cut back by 5 bases and J by 9 bases. This CDR3 is built from 17 residues. CDR1 and CDR2 (germline): MNHEY, SMNVEV (reference sequence).

This clonotype has more than one count but fewer than ten. The V gene is TRBV7-8, the J gene TRBJ2-7, with a tentative D call TRBD1 (5 bases). CDR1 is SGHVS, CDR2 FQNEAQ, per germline. This CDR3 region has 15 residues. Trimming removed 4 bases from V and 0 bases from J, with 13 bases in between. This CDR3 is CASSSSRGASYEQYF. The CDR3, as DNA: TGTGCCAGCAGCTCCTCTCGTGGGGCCTCCTACGAGCAGTACTTC.

The chain links TRBV20-1 to TRBJ2-7, with 8 bases lining up with TRBD2. The CDR3 contains 14 residues. Trimming cost V 0 bases and J 4 bases; bases outside gene matches: 5. Germline CDR1 DFQATT, CDR2 SNEGSKA (reference sequence). The CDR3 here is CSARDWRGAYEQYF. CDR3 bases: TGCAGTGCTAGAGATTGGCGGGGGGCGTACGAGCAGTACTTC.

This clonotype has more than one count but fewer than ten. The gene calls are TRBV29-1 and TRBJ1-5, with D perhaps TRBD1 (5 bases). The CDR3 runs 11 residues. CDR1 is SQVTM and CDR2 is ANQGSEA in the germline V gene. CDR3 nucleotide sequence: TGCGACGAGGGACCCCATCAGCCCCAGCATTTT. Amino acids: CDEGPHQPQHF.

Note on this clonotype: The junction does not match germline at one end; this may be a read error. V is TRBV29-1 and J is TRBJ2-1; either TRBD1 or TRBD2 may fit D (5 bases each). In germline, CDR1 is SQVTM, CDR2 ANQGSEA. The CDR3 covers 14 residues. The CDR3 protein is CSVEGTLGENGQFF. Here the CDR3 DNA reads TGCAGCGTTGAAGGAACGTTGGGGGAAAATGGGCAGTTCTTC.

V is TRBV7-2 and J is TRBJ2-3; unclear D gene. V was shortened by 4 bases and J by 8 bases, with 10 bases between the two germline ends. From germline, CDR1 is SGHTA and CDR2 FQGNSA. The CDR3 length is 12 residues. CDR3 nucleotides: TGTGCCAGCAGCTCGTTCGTGGGTACGCAGTATTTT. It is translated as CASSSFVGTQYF.

The genes are TRBV6-2 or TRBV6-3 and TRBJ2-5; possibly TRBD2 for D (6 bases). Germline V gene sequence: CDR1 MNHEY, CDR2 SVGEGT. The CDR3 covers 15 residues. Trimming took 6 bases from V and 11 from J, leaving 25 bases between them. As DNA, the CDR3 is TGTGCCAGCAGCCTCTTCTCCGGAGGGTTCAATGAGCAGTACTTC. Amino acids: CASSLFSGGFNEQYF.

Details on this clonotype: One end of the junction does not line up with germline, which may come from a read error. V and J are TRBV3-1 and TRBJ1-2; D is unclear. This CDR3 contains 12 residues. Per germline, CDR1 LGHDT and CDR2 YNNKEL (reference sequence). The CDR3 reads CASSTFNYSYTF. The CDR3 DNA reads TGTGCCAGCAGCACCTTTAACTATAGCTACACCTTC.

V gene TRBV7-2 combines with J gene TRBJ2-7; D could derive from TRBD1 or TRBD2 (5 bases each). The germline CDR1 and CDR2 sequences are SGHTA and FQGNSA. Trimming cost V 4 bases and J 4 bases, with 26 bases left between them. There are 18 residues in the CDR3. The CDR3 sequence is CASSSSRAGTRFGYEQYF. The CDR3 DNA sequence: TGTGCCAGCAGCTCTTCACGGGCCGGGACCCGGTTTGGGTACGAGCAGTACTTC.

V and J are TRBV27 and TRBJ2-5; possible D gene TRBD2, 5 bases. This CDR3 has 14 residues. V lost 6 bases, J lost 1 base, and 12 bases lay in between. Germline values: CDR1 MNHEY, CDR2 SMNVEV (reference sequence). The CDR3 loop is CASSPGWAQETQYF. The CDR3 DNA reads TGTGCCAGCAGCCCGGGGTGGGCCCAAGAGACCCAGTACTTC.

CDR3 bases: TGCGCCAGCAGCCAAGAGGCCAATAGTAACGCCAATGAGCAGTTCTTC. It yields the protein CASSQEANSNANEQFF. The rearrangement joins TRBV4-3 to TRBJ2-1; D is ambiguous. The CDR3 extends over 16 amino acids. Germline V gives CDR1 LGHNA, CDR2 YSLEER. V lost 0 bases to trimming and J lost 6 bases, with 15 bases between them.

Note on this clonotype: Its ends do not fully match the called genes, so a read error is possible. J is TRBJ2-4 and V is TRBV6-2 or TRBV6-3; D unresolved. TRBJ2-7 matches the DNA end more closely, so the J call is doubtful. CDR1 and CDR2 from the germline V gene are MNHEY and SVGEGT. This CDR3 spans 14 amino acids. As DNA, the CDR3 is TGTGCCAGCAATCACAGAGAGAGCTCCTGCGAGCAGTACTTC. Amino acid sequence: CASNHRESSCEQYF.

V usage is TRBV20-1 and J usage is TRBJ2-5, with 8 positions matching TRBD2. V lost 7 bases, J lost 5 bases, and 3 bases stayed unmatched. Germline values: CDR1 DFQATT, CDR2 SNEGSKA (reference sequence). CDR3 length: 11 residues. In nucleotides, the CDR3 is TGCAGTGAAGCGGGGGAGGAGACCCAGTACTTC. It translates to CSEAGEETQYF.

This clonotype was seen repeatedly, ten times or more. The chain recombines TRBV11-1 with TRBJ2-3; 11 bases agree with TRBD1. This CDR3 contains 15 residues. V gave up 4 bases and J gave up 3 bases; unmatched junction bases: 3. Germline V lookup: CDR1 SGHAT, CDR2 FQDESV (reference sequence). The CDR3 DNA sequence: TGTGCCAGCAGCTCAGGACAGGGGGCAACAGATACGCAGTATTTT. Translation gives CASSSGQGATDTQYF.

The genes are TRBV6-6 and TRBJ2-7, with TRBD2 matching over 11 bases. Germline V gene sequence: CDR1 MNHNY, CDR2 SVGAGI (reference sequence). This CDR3 comprises 15 residues. J lost 6 bases, V lost 2 bases, and 6 bases had no gene match. The CDR3: CASSYVAGGLIEQYF. DNA of the CDR3: TGTGCCAGCAGTTACGTAGCGGGGGGGCTAATCGAGCAGTACTTC.